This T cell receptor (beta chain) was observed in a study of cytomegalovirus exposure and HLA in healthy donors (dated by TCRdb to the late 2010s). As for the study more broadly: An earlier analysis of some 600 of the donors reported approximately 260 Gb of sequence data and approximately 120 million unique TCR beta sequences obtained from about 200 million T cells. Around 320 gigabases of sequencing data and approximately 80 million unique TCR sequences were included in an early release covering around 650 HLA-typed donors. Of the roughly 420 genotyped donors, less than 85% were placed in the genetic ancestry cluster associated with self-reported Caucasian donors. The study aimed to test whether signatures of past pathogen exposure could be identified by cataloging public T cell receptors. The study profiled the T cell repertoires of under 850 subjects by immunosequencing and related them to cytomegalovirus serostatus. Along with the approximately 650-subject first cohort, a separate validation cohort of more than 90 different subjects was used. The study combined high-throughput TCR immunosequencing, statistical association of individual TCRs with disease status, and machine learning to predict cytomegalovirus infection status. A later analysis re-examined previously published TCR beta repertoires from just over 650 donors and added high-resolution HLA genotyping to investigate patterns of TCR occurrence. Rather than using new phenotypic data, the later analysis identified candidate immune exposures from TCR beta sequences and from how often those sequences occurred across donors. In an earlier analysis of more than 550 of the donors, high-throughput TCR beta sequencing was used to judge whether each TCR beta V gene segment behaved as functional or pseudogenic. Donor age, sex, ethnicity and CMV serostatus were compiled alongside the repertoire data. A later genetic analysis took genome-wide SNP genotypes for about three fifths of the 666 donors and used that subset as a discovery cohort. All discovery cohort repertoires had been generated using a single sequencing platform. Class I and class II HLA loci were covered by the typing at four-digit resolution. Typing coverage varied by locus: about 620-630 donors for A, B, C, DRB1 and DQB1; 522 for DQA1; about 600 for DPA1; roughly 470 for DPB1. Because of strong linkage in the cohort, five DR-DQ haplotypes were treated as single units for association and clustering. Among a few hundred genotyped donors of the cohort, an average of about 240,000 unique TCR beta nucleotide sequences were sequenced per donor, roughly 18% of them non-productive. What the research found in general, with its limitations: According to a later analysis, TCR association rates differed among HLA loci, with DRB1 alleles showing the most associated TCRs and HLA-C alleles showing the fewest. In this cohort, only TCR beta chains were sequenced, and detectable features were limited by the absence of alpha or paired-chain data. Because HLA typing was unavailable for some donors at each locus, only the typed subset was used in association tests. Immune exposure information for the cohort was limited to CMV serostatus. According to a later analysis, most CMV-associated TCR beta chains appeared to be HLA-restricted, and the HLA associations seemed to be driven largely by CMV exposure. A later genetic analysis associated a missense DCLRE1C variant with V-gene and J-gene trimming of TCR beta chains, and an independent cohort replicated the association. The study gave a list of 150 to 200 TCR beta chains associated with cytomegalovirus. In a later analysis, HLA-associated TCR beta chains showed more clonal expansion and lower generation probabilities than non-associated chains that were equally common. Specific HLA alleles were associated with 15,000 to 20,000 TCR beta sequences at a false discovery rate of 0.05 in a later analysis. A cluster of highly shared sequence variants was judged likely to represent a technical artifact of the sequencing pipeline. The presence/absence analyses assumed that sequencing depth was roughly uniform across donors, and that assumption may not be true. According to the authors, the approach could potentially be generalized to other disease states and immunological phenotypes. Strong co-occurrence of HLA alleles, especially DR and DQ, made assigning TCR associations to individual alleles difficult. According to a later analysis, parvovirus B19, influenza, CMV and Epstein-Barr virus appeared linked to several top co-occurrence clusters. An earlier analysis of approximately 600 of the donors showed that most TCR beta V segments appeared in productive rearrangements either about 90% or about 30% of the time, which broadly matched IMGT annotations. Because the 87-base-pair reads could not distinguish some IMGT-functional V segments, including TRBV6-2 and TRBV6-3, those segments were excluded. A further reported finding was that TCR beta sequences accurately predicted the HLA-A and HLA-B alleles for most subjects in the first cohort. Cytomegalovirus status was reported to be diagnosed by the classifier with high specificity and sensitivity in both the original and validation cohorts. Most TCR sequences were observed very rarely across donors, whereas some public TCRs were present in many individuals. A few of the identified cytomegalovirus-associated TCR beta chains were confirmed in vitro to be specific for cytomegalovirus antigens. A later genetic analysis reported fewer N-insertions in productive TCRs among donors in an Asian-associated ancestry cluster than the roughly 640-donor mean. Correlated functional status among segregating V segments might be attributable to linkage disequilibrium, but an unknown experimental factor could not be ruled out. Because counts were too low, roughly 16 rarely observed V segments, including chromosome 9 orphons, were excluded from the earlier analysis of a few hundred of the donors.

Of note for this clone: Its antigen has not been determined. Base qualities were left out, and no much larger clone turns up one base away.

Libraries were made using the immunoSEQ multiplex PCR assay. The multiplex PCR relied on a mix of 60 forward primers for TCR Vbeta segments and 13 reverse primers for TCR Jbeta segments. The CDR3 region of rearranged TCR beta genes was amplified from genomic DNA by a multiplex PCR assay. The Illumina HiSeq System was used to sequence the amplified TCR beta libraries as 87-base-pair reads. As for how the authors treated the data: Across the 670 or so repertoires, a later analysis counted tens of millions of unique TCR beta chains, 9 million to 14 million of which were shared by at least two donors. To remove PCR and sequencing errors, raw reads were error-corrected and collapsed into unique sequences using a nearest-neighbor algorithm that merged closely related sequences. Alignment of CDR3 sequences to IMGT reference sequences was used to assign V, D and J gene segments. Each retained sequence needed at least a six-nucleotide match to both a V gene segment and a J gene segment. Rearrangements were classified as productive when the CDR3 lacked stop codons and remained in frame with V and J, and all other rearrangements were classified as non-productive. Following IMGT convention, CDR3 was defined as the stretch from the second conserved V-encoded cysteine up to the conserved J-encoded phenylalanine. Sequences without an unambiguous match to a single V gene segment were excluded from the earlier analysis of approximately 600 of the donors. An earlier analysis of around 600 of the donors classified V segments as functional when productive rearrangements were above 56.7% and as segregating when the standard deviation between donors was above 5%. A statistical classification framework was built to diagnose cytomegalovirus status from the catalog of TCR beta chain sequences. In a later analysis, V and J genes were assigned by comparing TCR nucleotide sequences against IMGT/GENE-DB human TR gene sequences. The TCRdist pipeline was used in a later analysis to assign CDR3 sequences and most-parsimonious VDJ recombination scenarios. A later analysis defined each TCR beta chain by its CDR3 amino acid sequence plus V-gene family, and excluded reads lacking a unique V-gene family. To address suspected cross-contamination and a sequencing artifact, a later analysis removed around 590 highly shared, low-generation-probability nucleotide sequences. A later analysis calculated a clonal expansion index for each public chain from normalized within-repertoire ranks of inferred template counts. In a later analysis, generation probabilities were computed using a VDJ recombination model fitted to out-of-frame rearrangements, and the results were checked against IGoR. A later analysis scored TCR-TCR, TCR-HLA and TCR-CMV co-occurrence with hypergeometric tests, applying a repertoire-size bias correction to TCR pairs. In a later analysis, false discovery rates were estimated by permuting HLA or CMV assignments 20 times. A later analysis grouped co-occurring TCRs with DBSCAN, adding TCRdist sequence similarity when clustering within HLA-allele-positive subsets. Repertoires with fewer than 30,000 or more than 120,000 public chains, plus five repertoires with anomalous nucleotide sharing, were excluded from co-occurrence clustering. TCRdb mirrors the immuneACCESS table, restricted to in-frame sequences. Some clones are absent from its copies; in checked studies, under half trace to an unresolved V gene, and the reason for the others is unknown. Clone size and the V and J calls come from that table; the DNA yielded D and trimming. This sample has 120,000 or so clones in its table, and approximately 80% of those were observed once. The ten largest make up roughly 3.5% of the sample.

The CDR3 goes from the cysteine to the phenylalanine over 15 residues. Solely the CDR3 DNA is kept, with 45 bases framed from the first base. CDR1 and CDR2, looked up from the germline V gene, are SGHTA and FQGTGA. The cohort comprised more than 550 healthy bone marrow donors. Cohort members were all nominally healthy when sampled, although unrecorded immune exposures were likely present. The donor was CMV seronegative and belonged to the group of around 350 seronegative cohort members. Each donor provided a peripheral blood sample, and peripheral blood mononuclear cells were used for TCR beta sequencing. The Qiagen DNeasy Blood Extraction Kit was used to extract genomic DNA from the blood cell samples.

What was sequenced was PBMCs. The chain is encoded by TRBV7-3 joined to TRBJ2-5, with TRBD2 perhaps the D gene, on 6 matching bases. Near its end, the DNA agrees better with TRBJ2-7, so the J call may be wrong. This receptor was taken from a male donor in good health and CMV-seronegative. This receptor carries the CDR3 CASSLTGGAPYEQYF. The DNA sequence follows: TGTGCCAGCAGCTTAACGGGGGGAGCTCCCTACGAGCAGTACTTC.